The clone carrying this TCR beta chain was recorded at least ten times. The record originates from a study of CD8 T cells in ankylosing spondylitis. From the 5' RACE reads, TCRdb called clonotypes with MiXCR, one entry per CDR3 protein. The data contain 130,000 or so distinct CDR3 sequences, 6% to 8.5% of them singletons. The CDR3 covers 15 residues. The germline V gene has CDR1 DFQATT and CDR2 SNEGSKA (reference sequence). V dropped 3 bases and J dropped 4; count of bases not matched to a gene: 11. Sequenced sample: blood, either unsorted or a sorted T cell fraction (not recorded which). This sequence joins TRBV20-1 and TRBJ1-2; 7 bases map to TRBD1. This TCR was recovered from a male donor with ankylosing spondylitis or in good health (not recorded which). CDR3 in DNA: TGCAGTGCTAGTGAGGACAGGAGGATTAGCTATGGCTACACCTTC. Its translation: CSASEDRRISYGYTF.